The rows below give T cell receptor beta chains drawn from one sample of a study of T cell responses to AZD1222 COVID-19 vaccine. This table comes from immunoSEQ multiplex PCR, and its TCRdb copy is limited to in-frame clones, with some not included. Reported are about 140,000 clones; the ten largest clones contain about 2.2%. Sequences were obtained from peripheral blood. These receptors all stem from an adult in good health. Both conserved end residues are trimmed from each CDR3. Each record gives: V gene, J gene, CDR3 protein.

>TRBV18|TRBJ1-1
ASSPPDRSNTEAF
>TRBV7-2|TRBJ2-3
ASSLPPGQGPDTQY
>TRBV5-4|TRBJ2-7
ASSREGVYEQY
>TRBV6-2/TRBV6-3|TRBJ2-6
ASSYLGNSGANVLT
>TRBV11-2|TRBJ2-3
ASSLTGGRDTQY
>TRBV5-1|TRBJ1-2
ASSQGQTYGYT
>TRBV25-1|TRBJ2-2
ASSVTGRETGELF
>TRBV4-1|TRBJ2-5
ASSQEGLPAKTQY
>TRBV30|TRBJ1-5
AWGSNQPQH
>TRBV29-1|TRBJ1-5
SAARGNQPQH
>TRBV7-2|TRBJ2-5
ASSDWSGLKETQY
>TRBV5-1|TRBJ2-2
ASSFLEDRGTGELF
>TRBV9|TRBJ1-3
ASSVDWGAGNTIY
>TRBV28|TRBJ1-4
ASSLRYGTAAEKLF
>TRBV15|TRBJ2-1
ATSRDRATFNEQF
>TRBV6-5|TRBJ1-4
ASSYSRGATNEKLF
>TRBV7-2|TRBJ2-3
ASNSRTASTDTQY
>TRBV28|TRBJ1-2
ASSSSGVTDGYT
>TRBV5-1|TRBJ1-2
ASSLDGSSYGYT
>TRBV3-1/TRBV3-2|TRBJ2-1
ASSQGWGEQF
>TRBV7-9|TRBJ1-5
ASSLGQAAGPQH
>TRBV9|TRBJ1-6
ASSVVPWDNNSPLH
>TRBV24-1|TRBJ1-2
ATSDPLHGYT
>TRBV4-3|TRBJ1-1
ASSQDSGGNTEAF
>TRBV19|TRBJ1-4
ASRAGGYEKLF
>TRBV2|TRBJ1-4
ASTPARKLF
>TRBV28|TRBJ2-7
ASSLQRVGEQY
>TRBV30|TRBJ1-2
AWIKRFEPNNYGYT
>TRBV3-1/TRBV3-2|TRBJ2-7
ASSQNPSPYEQY